This entry lists 12 T cell receptor beta chains sequenced from one sample in a study of circulating tumor DNA in untreated peripheral T-cell lymphoma. Some clones are missing from TCRdb's copy, which holds only in-frame ones; the method was immunoSEQ multiplex PCR. The sample contains about 2,700 clones, about 58% of which appear only once. Sequencing used tumor tissue. The receptors were sampled from a human donor with peripheral T-cell lymphoma.

The V gene is TRBV19, the J gene TRBJ1-4, with 8 bases matching TRBD1. Trimming cost V 6 bases and J 4 bases; bases outside gene matches: 10. The V gene's germline CDR1 is LNHDA and CDR2 SQIVND (reference sequence). This CDR3 region has 16 residues. The DNA for the CDR3 is TGTGCCAGTAGCGACAGGGGTGGGATCCTTAATGAAAAACTGTTTTTT. Protein product: CASSDRGGILNEKLFF.

The V and J genes are TRBV19 and TRBJ2-7; D might be TRBD1 (6 bases). The V gene lost 6 bases and the J gene lost 7 bases, with 13 bases spanning the gap. Germline-derived CDR1 and CDR2 are LNHDA and SQIVND (reference sequence). The CDR3 covers 12 residues. This chain's CDR3 is CASSDSGEEQYF. The CDR3, as DNA: TGTGCCAGTAGCGATTCAGGGGAGGAGCAGTACTTC. Full variable domain (missing parts from reference TRBV19 and TRBJ2-7): DGGITQSPKYLFRKEGQNVTLSCEQNLNHDAMYWYRQDPGQGLRLIYYSQIVNDFQKGDIAEGYSVSREKKESFPLTVTSAQKNPTAFYLCASSDSGEEQYFGPGTRLTVT.

The genes are TRBV30 and TRBJ1-2; 8 bases agree with TRBD1. With V trimmed by 5 bases and J by 9 bases, 11 bases remained unmatched. In germline, CDR1 is GTSNPN, CDR2 SVGIG (reference sequence). The CDR3 is 13 amino acids. CDR3 residues: CAWVKDREDRYTF. CDR3 DNA sequence: TGTGCCTGGGTTAAGGACAGGGAGGATCGCTACACCTTC.

The rearrangement joins TRBV25-1 to TRBJ1-6; D gene ambiguous. Germline CDR1 reads MGHDK; CDR2 reads SYGVNS. The germline V and J ends were trimmed by 4 bases and 7 bases, with 8 bases remaining between them. The CDR3 totals 13 residues. The CDR3 loop reads CASSAQDNSPLHF. As DNA, the CDR3 is TGTGCCAGCAGTGCCCAGGACAATTCACCCCTCCACTTT.

This clone occurred a few times. The V gene is TRBV6-8, the J gene TRBJ2-5, with 9 bases matching TRBD2. CDR1 is MNHGY and CDR2 is SAAAGT in the germline V gene. The junction had 4 bases not matched to a gene; V was cut back by 0 bases and J by 2 bases. The CDR3 contains 16 residues. CDR3: CASSYSTSGLQETQYF. In DNA, the CDR3 is TGTGCCAGCAGTTACTCGACTAGCGGCCTACAAGAGACCCAGTACTTC.

This chain uses TRBV19 with TRBJ1-1; a possible D gene is TRBD1 (5 bases). The germline V and J ends were trimmed by 6 bases and 2 bases, with 16 bases remaining between them. CDR3 length equals 15 residues. Germline loops: CDR1 LNHDA, CDR2 SQIVND (reference sequence). As DNA, the CDR3 is TGTGCCAGTAGATATTCAGGGTTCACAAACACTGAAGCTTTCTTT. Its protein product is CASRYSGFTNTEAFF.

V gene TRBV23-1 combines with J gene TRBJ1-1; D may be TRBD1 (5 bases). TRBV23-1 is filed as an ORF, its function uncertain. V was clipped by 1 base and J by 0 bases, with 24 bases between them. The CDR3 extends over 20 amino acids. CDR3 in amino acids: CASSQFAVNLEDKLNTEAFF. CDR3 sequence (DNA): TGCGCCAGCAGTCAATTTGCCGTAAATTTGGAGGACAAACTGAACACTGAAGCTTTCTTT.

In this sample, this clone turned up a few times. The rearrangement joins TRBV4-1 to TRBJ1-1; D gene ambiguous. Germline CDR1 reads MGHRA; CDR2 reads YSYEKL. Deletions cut 1 base from V and 4 bases from J, with 10 bases between. The CDR3 runs to 14 residues. The DNA of the CDR3 is TGCGCCAGCAGCCAAGGAATGGGTACCACTGAAGCTTTCTTT. Translation: CASSQGMGTTEAFF.

V usage is TRBV6-8 and J usage is TRBJ2-3; TRBD2 matches at 12 bases. J gave up 0 bases and V 6 bases, and 10 bases lay outside the gene matches. The CDR3 is 18 amino acids. CDR1 and CDR2 from the germline V gene are MNHGY and SAAAGT. The CDR3 nucleotides are TGTGCCAGCAGCCCATTGGCTAGCGGGGGGGTTAGCACAGATACGCAGTATTTT. Encoded protein: CASSPLASGGVSTDTQYF.

This rearrangement joins TRBV5-1 to TRBJ1-2; D unresolved. The CDR3 consists of 16 residues. Germline lookup yields CDR1 SGHRS and CDR2 YFSETQ. V was trimmed by 0 bases and J by 0 bases, leaving 12 bases between them. DNA for the CDR3: TGCGCCAGCAGCTTGGGTTCCTACTCATCTAACTATGGCTACACCTTC. Amino acids: CASSLGSYSSNYGYTF.

This clone was seen more than once but under ten times. The genes are TRBV11-3 and TRBJ1-3; D is unresolved. The CDR3 spans 14 residues. CDR1 is SGHNT, CDR2 YENEEA, per germline. Trimming took 1 base from V and 3 from J, leaving 7 bases between them. The CDR3 loop reads CASSLGVDGNTIYF. Here the CDR3 DNA reads TGTGCCAGCAGCTTAGGGGTGGATGGAAACACCATATATTTT.

Points on this clone: At one end the junction does not follow the germline gene, possibly because of a read error. Owing to an unread or ambiguous base, the encoded residue is reported as X. The rearrangement uses TRBV29-1 and TRBJ1-1; D might be TRBD1 (6 bases). From germline, CDR1 is SQVTM and CDR2 ANQGSEA. There are 13 residues in the CDR3. Written as DNA, the CDR3 is TGCAGCGCCGTGGGGGGCGCCGGCACTGAARCTTTCTTT. Amino acid sequence: CSAVGGAGTEXFF.